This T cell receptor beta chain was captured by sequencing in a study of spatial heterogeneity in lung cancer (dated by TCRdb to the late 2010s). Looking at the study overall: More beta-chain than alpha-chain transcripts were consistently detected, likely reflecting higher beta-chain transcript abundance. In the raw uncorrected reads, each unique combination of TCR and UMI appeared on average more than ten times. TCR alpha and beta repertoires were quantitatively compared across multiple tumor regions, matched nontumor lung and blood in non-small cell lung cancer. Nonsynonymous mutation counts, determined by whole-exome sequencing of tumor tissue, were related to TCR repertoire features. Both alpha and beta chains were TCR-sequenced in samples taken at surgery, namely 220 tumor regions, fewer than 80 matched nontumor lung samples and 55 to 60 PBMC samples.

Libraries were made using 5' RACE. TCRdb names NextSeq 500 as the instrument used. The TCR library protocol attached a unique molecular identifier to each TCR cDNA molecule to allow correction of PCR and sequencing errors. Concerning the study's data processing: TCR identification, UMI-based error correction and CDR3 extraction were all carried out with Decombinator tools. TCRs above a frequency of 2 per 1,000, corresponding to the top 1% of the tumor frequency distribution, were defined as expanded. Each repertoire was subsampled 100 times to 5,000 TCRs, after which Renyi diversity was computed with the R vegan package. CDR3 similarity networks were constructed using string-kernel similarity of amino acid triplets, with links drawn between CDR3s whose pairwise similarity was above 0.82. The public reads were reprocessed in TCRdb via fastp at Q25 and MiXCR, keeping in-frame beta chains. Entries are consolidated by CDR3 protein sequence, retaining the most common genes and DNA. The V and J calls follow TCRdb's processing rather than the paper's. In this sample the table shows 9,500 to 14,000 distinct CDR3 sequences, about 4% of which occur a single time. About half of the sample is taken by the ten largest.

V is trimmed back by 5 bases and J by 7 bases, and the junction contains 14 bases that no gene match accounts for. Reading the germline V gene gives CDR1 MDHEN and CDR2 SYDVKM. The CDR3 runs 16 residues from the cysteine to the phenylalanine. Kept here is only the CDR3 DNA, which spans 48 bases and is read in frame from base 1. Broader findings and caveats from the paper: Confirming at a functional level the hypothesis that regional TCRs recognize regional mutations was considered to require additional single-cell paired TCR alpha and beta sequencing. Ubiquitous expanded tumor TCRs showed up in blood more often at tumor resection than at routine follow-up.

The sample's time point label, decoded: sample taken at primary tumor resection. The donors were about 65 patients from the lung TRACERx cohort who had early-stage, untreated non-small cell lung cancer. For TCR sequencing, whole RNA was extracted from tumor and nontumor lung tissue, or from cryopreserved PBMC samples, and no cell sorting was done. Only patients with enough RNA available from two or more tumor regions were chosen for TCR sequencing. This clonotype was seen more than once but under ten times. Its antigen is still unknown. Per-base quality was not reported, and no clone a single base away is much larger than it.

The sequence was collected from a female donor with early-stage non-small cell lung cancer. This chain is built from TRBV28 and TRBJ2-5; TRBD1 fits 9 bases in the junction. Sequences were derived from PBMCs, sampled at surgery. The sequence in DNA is TGTGCCAGCAGTCCCCCCCGGGACAGGGTCCGGATGACCCAGTACTTC. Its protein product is CASSPPRDRVRMTQYF. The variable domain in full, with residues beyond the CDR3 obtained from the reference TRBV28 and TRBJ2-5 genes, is DVKVTQSSRYLVKRTGEKVFLECVQDMDHENMFWYRQDPGLGLRLIYFSYDVKMKEKGDIPEGYSVSREKKERFSLILESASTNQTSMYLCASSPPRDRVRMTQYFGPGTRLLVL.